This TCR beta chain stems from a study of shared clonotypes between healthy human individuals. About the research overall: Each donor's CD4 naive and CD4 memory cells filled three plates apiece, CD8 naive two, and CD8 memory one.

CD4+ cells underwent separation, giving CD45RA+ naive and CD45RA-negative memory subsets. Sorted subsets were amplified in replicate PCRs using about 200 ng DNA, 25,000 to 30,000 T cell genomes. Generated by immunoSEQ multiplex PCR, the TCRdb table keeps only in-frame clones and is missing some. The sample contains millions of clones, over 85% of which appear only once. Notes on this clone: Its antigen remains unknown.

Findings and caveats of the study: Having only a few donors restricted how much genetic and exposure-history diversity was captured.

This clonotype was obtained from a man younger than 35 in good health. Some clones in this sample may be carry-over from other donors' samples. The sample consisted of naive CD4+ T cells from PBMCs. As for subset: CD45RA+ positively selected.

The CDR3 sequence: CASSIVAGENYEQYF. The CDR3 DNA reads as TGTGCCAGTAGTATAGTAGCGGGTGAAAACTACGAGCAGTACTTC. The chain recombines TRBV19 with TRBJ2-7; 7 bases map to TRBD2. Trimming took 1 base from V and 3 from J; bases not matched to a gene: 6. Germline V lookup: CDR1 LNHDA, CDR2 SQIVND (reference sequence). The CDR3 has 15 amino acids.